This T cell receptor beta chain was captured in a study of T-cell reconstitution after alpha-beta-depleted transplantation in children. Whole-study findings and limits: About two months after transplant, alpha-beta T cells reportedly came from several hundred expanded graft clones.

This clonotype was found once. The antigen remains unidentified. Construction of the TCRbeta library involved unique molecular identifiers. TCRdb called the PCR reads again in MiXCR, with one record for every CDR3 protein. The data contain roughly 400,000 distinct CDR3 sequences, roughly 44% of them singletons. The CDR3 consists of 15 residues. Trimming took 2 bases from V and 3 from J; bases not matched to a gene: 4. In germline, CDR1 is MNHEY, CDR2 SVGAGI. This chain connects TRBV6-5 to TRBJ1-3, with TRBD1 identical over 7 bases. Sequencing was performed on PBMCs, taken before TCRalphabeta/CD19-depleted stem cell transplant. The clonotype comes from a girl aged 2 to 9 with aplastic anemia, due to receive a stem cell transplant. DNA of the CDR3: TGTGCCAGCAGTTACGACAGGGCAGGTGGAAACACCATATATTTT. Encoded protein: CASSYDRAGGNTIYF.